The rows below give T cell receptor beta chains drawn from one sample of a study of technical replicates of blood from several donors. Some clones are missing from TCRdb's copy, which holds only in-frame ones; the method was immunoSEQ multiplex PCR. Of about 80,000 clones in the sample, around 90% were seen once. Sequencing was performed on T cells isolated from PBMCs. The source of these receptors is a human donor in good health. Both conserved end residues are part of each CDR3. A D gene is named only where the DNA matches it firmly. Clone size is stated in some rows and not others, as once, few, many or a class when expanded.

d_call	v_call	j_call	clone_size	cdr3_aa	cdr3_nt
NA	TRBV19	TRBJ1-4	NA	CASSSGDEKLFF	TGTGCCAGTAGTTCCGGGGATGAAAAACTGTTTTTT
NA	TRBV27	TRBJ2-7	NA	CASTGQAHYEQYF	TGTGCCAGCACTGGGCAGGCCCACTACGAGCAGTACTTC
TRBD2	TRBV27	TRBJ2-7	NA	CASSSGRLYEQYF	TGTGCCAGCAGTAGCGGGAGACTCTACGAGCAGTACTTC
NA	TRBV30	TRBJ2-7	NA	CAWSVPGQVPPYEQYF	TGTGCCTGGAGTGTACCAGGGCAGGTGCCCCCCTACGAGCAGTACTTC
TRBD1	TRBV30	TRBJ2-7	NA	CAWSVPGGYYEQYF	TGTGCCTGGAGTGTACCAGGGGGCTACTACGAGCAGTACTTC
TRBD2	TRBV7-2	TRBJ2-7	NA	CASSLDSSGRLEQYF	TGTGCCAGCAGCTTAGACTCTAGCGGGAGACTCGAGCAGTACTTC
NA	TRBV7-3	TRBJ2-1	NA	CASSLTGDYNEQFF	TGTGCCAGCAGCTTAACCGGGGACTACAATGAGCAGTTCTTC
TRBD1	TRBV7-8	TRBJ1-4	NA	CASSADRVPRTNEKLFF	TGTGCCAGCAGCGCGGACAGGGTTCCGAGAACTAATGAAAAACTGTTTTTT
NA	TRBV7-9	TRBJ2-1	once	CASSFGQSDNEQFF	TGTGCCAGCAGCTTTGGACAGTCAGACAATGAGCAGTTCTTC
NA	TRBV25-1	TRBJ1-1	once	CASSESGGAFF	TGTGCCAGCAGTGAATCGGGGGGAGCTTTCTTT
NA	TRBV28	TRBJ1-1	NA	CASNPGLKTEAFF	TGTGCCAGCAACCCAGGGTTAAAGACTGAAGCTTTCTTT
NA	TRBV29-1	TRBJ2-1	NA	CSVEGDYNEQFF	TGCAGCGTTGAGGGAGACTACAATGAGCAGTTCTTC
TRBD1	TRBV27	TRBJ2-7	NA	CASSLAGGNEQYF	TGTGCCAGCAGTCTAGCAGGGGGAAACGAGCAGTACTTC
NA	TRBV6-6	TRBJ1-1	NA	CASSYHRKEAFF	TGTGCCAGCAGTTACCACAGGAAAGAAGCTTTCTTT
TRBD1	TRBV5-1	TRBJ2-7	once	CASSVRDRGRNEQYF	TGCGCCAGCAGCGTCCGGGACAGGGGTCGAAACGAGCAGTACTTC
TRBD2	TRBV2	TRBJ2-7	NA	CASGRLAGGGEQYF	TGTGCCAGCGGGAGACTAGCGGGAGGAGGCGAGCAGTACTTC
NA	TRBV28	TRBJ1-5	NA	CASSGSQVYNQPQHF	TGTGCCAGTTCAGGGTCCCAAGTATACAATCAGCCCCAGCATTTT
NA	TRBV6-5	TRBJ1-2	few	CASSLYGGSNYGYTF	TGTGCCAGCAGCTTATATGGGGGGTCTAACTATGGCTACACCTTC
NA	TRBV5-6	TRBJ2-7	NA	CASSLDRWEQYF	TGTGCCAGCAGCTTGGATCGGTGGGAGCAGTACTTC
NA	TRBV5-4	TRBJ2-5	NA	CASSLPGSKREETQYF	TGTGCCAGCAGCTTGCCCGGGTCAAAACGGGAGGAGACCCAGTACTTC
NA	TRBV10-1	TRBJ1-1	NA	CASSVGTNTEAFF	TGCGCCAGCAGTGTGGGCACTAACACTGAAGCTTTCTTT
NA	TRBV18	TRBJ2-7	NA	CASSSGIHEQYF	TGTGCCAGCTCATCAGGGATCCACGAGCAGTACTTC